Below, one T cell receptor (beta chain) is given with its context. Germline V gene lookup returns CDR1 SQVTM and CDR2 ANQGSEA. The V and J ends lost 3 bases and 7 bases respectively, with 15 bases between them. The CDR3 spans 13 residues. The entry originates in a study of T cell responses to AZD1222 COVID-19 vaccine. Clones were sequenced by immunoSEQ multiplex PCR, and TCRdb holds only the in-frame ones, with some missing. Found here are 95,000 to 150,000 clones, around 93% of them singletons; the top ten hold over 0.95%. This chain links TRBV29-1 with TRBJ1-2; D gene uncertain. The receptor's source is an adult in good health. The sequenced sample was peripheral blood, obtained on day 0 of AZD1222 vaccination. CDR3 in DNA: TGCAGCGTTGAGAAGACACTGCGTGGTGGCTACACCTTC. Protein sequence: CSVEKTLRGGYTF.